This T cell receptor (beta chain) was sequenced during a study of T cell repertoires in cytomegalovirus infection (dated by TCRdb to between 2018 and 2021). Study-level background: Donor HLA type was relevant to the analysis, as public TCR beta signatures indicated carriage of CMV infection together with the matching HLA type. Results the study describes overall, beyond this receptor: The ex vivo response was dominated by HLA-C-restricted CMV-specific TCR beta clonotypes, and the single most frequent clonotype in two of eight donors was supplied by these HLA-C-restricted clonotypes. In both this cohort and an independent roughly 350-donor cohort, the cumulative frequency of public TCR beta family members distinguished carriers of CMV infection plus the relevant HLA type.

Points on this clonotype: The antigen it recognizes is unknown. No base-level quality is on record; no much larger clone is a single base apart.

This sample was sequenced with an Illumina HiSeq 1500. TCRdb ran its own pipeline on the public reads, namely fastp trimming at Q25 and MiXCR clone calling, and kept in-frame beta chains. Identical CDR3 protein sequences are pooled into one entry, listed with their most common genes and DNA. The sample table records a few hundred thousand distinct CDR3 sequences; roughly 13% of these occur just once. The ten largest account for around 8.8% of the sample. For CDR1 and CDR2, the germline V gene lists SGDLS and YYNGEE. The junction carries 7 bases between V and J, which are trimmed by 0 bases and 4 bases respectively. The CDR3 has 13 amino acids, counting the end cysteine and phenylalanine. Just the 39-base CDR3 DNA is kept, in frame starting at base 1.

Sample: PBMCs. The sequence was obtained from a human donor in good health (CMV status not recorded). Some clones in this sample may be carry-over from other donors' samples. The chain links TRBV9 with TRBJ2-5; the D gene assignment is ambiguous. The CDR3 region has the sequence CASSVGQAETQYF. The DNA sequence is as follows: TGTGCCAGCAGCGTAGGGCAGGCAGAGACCCAGTACTTC.